Below, 29 T cell receptor beta chains from the same sample are listed, as sequenced in a study of metastatic and nonmetastatic thyroid tumors. TCRdb recomputed clones from the PCR reads via MiXCR. The sample has approximately 5,200 clones; 37% are singletons. Until they underwent thyroid surgery, no patient had received any treatment. Sequenced input: tumor tissue. The receptors were sampled from a male donor with papillary thyroid cancer or a benign thyroid nodule (not recorded which). Some clones in this sample may be carry-over from other donors' samples.

The chain is built from TRBV6-5 and TRBJ1-5; D not resolved. The CDR3 has 14 residues. Germline loops: CDR1 MNHEY, CDR2 SVGAGI. V was trimmed by 0 bases and J by 10 bases, leaving 13 bases between them. The CDR3 DNA reads TGTGCCAGCAGTTACTCGACCGTAGTCCAACCCCAGCATTTT. It yields the protein CASSYSTVVQPQHF.

This clone was picked up a small number of times. This chain connects TRBV28 to TRBJ2-7; tentatively, D is TRBD2 (6 bases). Trimming took off 5 bases at V and 4 bases at J, with 18 bases between the two ends. The CDR3 consists of 15 residues. CDR1 is MDHEN, CDR2 SYDVKM, per germline. The CDR3 is CASSPSGASVYEQYF. In DNA, the CDR3 is TGTGCCAGCAGTCCATCCGGGGCTAGCGTTTACGAGCAGTACTTC.

The rearrangement links TRBV7-2 to TRBJ2-2; no clear D. The V end lost 6 bases, the J end lost 2 bases, and 7 bases lay between the germline ends. The V gene's germline CDR1 is SGHTA and CDR2 FQGNSA. The length of the CDR3 is 13 residues. CDR3 in amino acids: CASRNINTGELFF. Here the CDR3 DNA reads TGTGCCAGCAGGAATATCAACACCGGGGAGCTGTTTTTT.

The table lists this clone with a few counts. V usage is TRBV10-2 and J usage is TRBJ1-5; 10 bases fit TRBD1. This CDR3 spans 13 amino acids. V lost 5 bases, J lost 7 bases, and 2 bases stayed unmatched. The germline V gene has CDR1 WSHSY and CDR2 SAAADI. The CDR3 here is CASSPGQGQPQHF. The CDR3 coding sequence is TGCGCCAGCAGTCCGGGACAGGGGCAGCCCCAGCATTTT.

This clone was counted a few times. The V gene is TRBV6-1, the J gene TRBJ1-2; D remains ambiguous. The germline V gene has CDR1 MNHNS and CDR2 SASEGT. This CDR3 spans 12 amino acids. V was pared by 7 bases and J by 4 bases, with 10 bases between. The CDR3 nucleotides read TGTGCCAGCAACGGTCTGGGCTATGGCTACACCTTC. Translated: CASNGLGYGYTF.

V and J are TRBV9 and TRBJ2-1; possible D gene TRBD1, 5 bases. CDR1 is SGDLS, CDR2 YYNGEE, per germline. The CDR3 is made up of 15 amino acids. V shed 3 bases and J shed 6 bases, with 16 bases lying between them. This CDR3 reads CASSGGETYANEQFF. Written as DNA, the CDR3 is TGTGCCAGCAGCGGGGGCGAGACTTACGCCAATGAGCAGTTCTTC.

This clone has just one count. The V call is TRBV20-1, the J call TRBJ2-7; 8 bases are shared with TRBD1. J lost 7 bases, V lost 7 bases, and 12 bases had no gene match. This CDR3 is 13 amino acids long. The germline V gene has CDR1 DFQATT and CDR2 SNEGSKA (reference sequence). The CDR3 DNA reads TGCAGTGTCCCGACAGGGGATACGAGAGAGCAGTACTTC. Translation gives CSVPTGDTREQYF.

This clone qualifies as medium-sized. This may be a read error, as it is one base from a much larger clone. Because the CDR3 is missing its conserved closing phenylalanine or tryptophan, this is likely a read error. The chain is built from TRBV20-1 and TRBJ1-5, with D perhaps matching TRBD1 (6 bases). Germline CDR1 reads DFQATT; CDR2 reads SNEGSKA (reference sequence). There are 13 residues in the CDR3. Trimming removed 3 bases at V and 6 bases at J, with 12 bases between. CDR3 sequence: CSASQGTSQPQHL. Written as DNA, the CDR3 is TGCAGTGCTAGTCAGGGGACGAGTCAGCCCCAGCATCTT.

This clone showed up just a few times. The chain links TRBV2 to TRBJ2-7; D call uncertain. Germline CDR1 and CDR2: SNHLY and FYNNEI. V was trimmed by 7 bases and J by 3 bases, leaving 13 bases between them. The CDR3 loop spans 13 amino acids. CDR3 amino acids: CASMAPDGYEQYF. The CDR3 region has the DNA TGTGCCAGCATGGCACCGGACGGCTACGAGCAGTACTTC.

The CDR3 here is CASSLGLAGESSVNEQFF. CDR3 nucleotides: TGTGCCAGCAGCTTGGGACTAGCGGGAGAGTCGTCGGTCAATGAGCAGTTCTTC. The chain combines TRBV11-2 with TRBJ2-1, with 14 bases that match TRBD2. Germline CDR1 is SGHAT and CDR2 is FQNNGV. This CDR3 spans 18 amino acids. J lost 6 bases, V lost 3 bases, and 10 bases had no gene match.

This clone is labeled as large. The gene calls are TRBV19 and TRBJ2-1; 8 bases match TRBD1. The CDR3 loop spans 14 amino acids. V trimming: 7 bases; J trimming: 5 bases; junction bases outside the gene matches: 7. In germline, CDR1 is LNHDA, CDR2 SQIVND (reference sequence). The CDR3 nucleotides read TGTGCCAGTACCCTGACAGGGGAAAACAATGAGCAGTTCTTC. Its translation is CASTLTGENNEQFF.

Only one count was recorded for this clone. The chain couples TRBV3-1 to TRBJ2-3; D is perhaps TRBD1 (6 bases). This CDR3 spans 15 amino acids. V was shortened by 3 bases and J by 0 bases, with 10 bases between the two germline ends. CDR1 is LGHDT and CDR2 is YNNKEL in the germline V gene (reference sequence). The CDR3 loop reads CASSHTGLSTDTQYF. As DNA, the CDR3 is TGTGCCAGCAGCCACACAGGGCTCAGCACAGATACGCAGTATTTT.

In its sample, this clone ranks as large. This rearrangement joins TRBV6-1 to TRBJ1-1, with a tentative D call TRBD1 (6 bases). Germline assignment: CDR1 MNHNS and CDR2 SASEGT. The CDR3 is made up of 12 amino acids. Trimming removed 0 bases from V and 8 bases from J, with 7 bases in between. The CDR3 loop is CASSEATGEAFF. For the CDR3, the DNA is TGTGCCAGCAGTGAAGCTACAGGGGAAGCTTTCTTT.

V gene TRBV4-1 combines with J gene TRBJ1-5; D unclear. Germline CDR1 is MGHRA and CDR2 is YSYEKL. The CDR3 has 16 residues. The V gene lost 1 base and the J gene lost 0 bases, with 10 bases spanning the gap. The CDR3 loop reads CASSQVVQSSNQPQHF. The DNA of the CDR3 is TGCGCCAGCAGCCAAGTTGTGCAGAGTAGCAATCAGCCCCAGCATTTT.

This clone was detected only a few times. The DNA for the CDR3 is TGTGCCACCAGCCGTGGCGGGGCACCCTACGAGCAGTACTTC. Protein: CATSRGGAPYEQYF. The J gene is TRBJ2-7, the V gene TRBV15; TRBD2 is a possible D gene (6 bases). The CDR3 totals 14 residues. Between the trimmed V and J ends, which lost 5 bases and 2 bases, there was a span of 13 bases. Germline V lookup: CDR1 LNHNV, CDR2 YYDKDF (reference sequence).

This CDR3 reads CASSFGVPYEQYF. As DNA, the CDR3 is TGTGCCAGCAGTTTTGGGGTCCCCTACGAGCAGTACTTC. The chain couples TRBV27 to TRBJ2-7, with unresolved D. This CDR3 is 13 amino acids long. The germline CDR1 and CDR2 sequences are MNHEY and SMNVEV (reference sequence). Trimming shortened V by 3 bases and J by 2 bases, and 8 bases separated the two germline ends.

This clone counts as medium-sized. The chain carries TRBV5-4 and TRBJ2-3, with TRBD1 matching 7 bases. This CDR3 spans 17 amino acids. Germline assignment: CDR1 SGHNT and CDR2 YYREEE (reference sequence). With V trimmed by 0 bases and J by 0 bases, 7 bases remained unmatched. The CDR3 reads CASSLARGTASTDTQYF. CDR3 sequence (DNA): TGTGCCAGCAGCTTGGCGAGGGGGACAGCGAGCACAGATACGCAGTATTTT. Full variable domain (rest looked up from reference TRBV5-4 and TRBJ2-3): ETGVTQSPTHLIKTRGQQVTLRCSSQSGHNTVSWYQQALGQGPQFIFQYYREEENGRGNFPPRFSGLQFPNYSSELNVNALELDDSALYLCASSLARGTASTDTQYFGPGTRLTVL.

V gene TRBV5-1 combines with J gene TRBJ1-2; tentative D call: TRBD1 (5 bases). V dropped 0 bases and J dropped 4 bases, with 10 bases sitting between them. Per the germline V gene, CDR1 is SGHRS and CDR2 is YFSETQ. The CDR3 contains 14 residues. The CDR3 DNA reads as TGCGCCAGCAGCTTGGACGGGGGAGCCTATGGCTACACCTTC. Its translation is CASSLDGGAYGYTF.

This rearrangement joins TRBV20-1 to TRBJ1-6; 9 bases line up with TRBD1. In germline, CDR1 is DFQATT, CDR2 SNEGSKA (reference sequence). This CDR3 contains 16 residues. V was clipped by 3 bases and J by 7 bases; unmatched bases: 10. The CDR3 here is CSASAPDRGYNSPLHF. DNA of the CDR3: TGCAGTGCTAGTGCCCCTGACAGGGGGTACAATTCACCCCTCCACTTT.

V and J are TRBV20-1 and TRBJ2-1; D perhaps matches TRBD2 (5 bases). CDR3 length: 13 amino acids. The germline V gene encodes CDR1 DFQATT and CDR2 SNEGSKA (reference sequence). The V and J ends lost 0 bases and 6 bases respectively, with 9 bases between them. In DNA form, the CDR3 reads TGCAGTGCTAGAGATTGGCTAGCCAATGAGCAGTTCTTC. It specifies CSARDWLANEQFF.

This clone was counted only a few times. J is TRBJ2-7 and V is TRBV15; D assignment may be TRBD1 or TRBD2 (7 bases each). Trimming pared 3 bases from V and 7 bases from J, leaving 16 bases between. CDR1 and CDR2 (germline): LNHNV, YYDKDF (reference sequence). The CDR3 is made up of 14 amino acids. This CDR3 reads CATSRNAGGGEQYF. The CDR3 DNA is TGTGCCACCAGCAGGAACGCAGGGGGAGGGGAGCAGTACTTC.

The chain combines TRBV7-6 with TRBJ2-2; 9 nucleotides agree with TRBD2. Looked up from germline, CDR1 is SGHVS and CDR2 is FNYEAQ. V lost 4 bases, J lost 2 bases, and 5 bases stayed unmatched. The CDR3 is 16 residues long. CDR3: CASSSNSGGNTGELFF. As DNA, the CDR3 is TGTGCCAGCAGCTCGAATAGCGGGGGAAACACCGGGGAGCTGTTTTTT. The variable domain in full, with the rest retrieved from reference TRBV7-6 and TRBJ2-2, is GAGVSQSPRYKVTKRGQDVALRCDPISGHVSLYWYRQALGQGPEFLTYFNYEAQQDKSGLPNDRFSAERPEGSISTLTIQRTEQRDSAMYRCASSSNSGGNTGELFFGEGSRLTVL.

This clone was recorded only once. Written as DNA, the CDR3 is TGCAGTACATTACCTCTAGGGGGGCACCCCTCCTACGAGCAGTACTTC. The encoded protein is CSTLPLGGHPSYEQYF. The rearrangement uses TRBV20-1 and TRBJ2-7; TRBD1 or TRBD2 may be the D gene (6 bases each). The CDR3 is made up of 16 amino acids. The V gene's germline CDR1 is DFQATT and CDR2 SNEGSKA (reference sequence). Trimming stripped 8 bases from V and 0 bases from J, with 23 bases between.

This clone showed up just a few times. The chain joins TRBV6-1 to TRBJ1-3, with TRBD1 matching over 7 bases. The CDR3 extends over 15 amino acids. The germline V gene has CDR1 MNHNS and CDR2 SASEGT. Trimming at V came to 1 base and at J to 4 bases, leaving 4 bases not matched to a gene. CDR3 loop: CASSEETGAGNTIYF. The DNA for the CDR3 is TGTGCCAGCAGTGAAGAAACAGGGGCAGGAAACACCATATATTTT.

This clone counts as medium-sized. The chain joins TRBV2 to TRBJ1-5; TRBD1 is a possible D gene (5 bases). The V gene's germline CDR1 is SNHLY and CDR2 FYNNEI. This CDR3 has 13 amino acids. V was clipped by 6 bases and J by 4 bases, with 10 bases between them. The CDR3 DNA follows: TGTGCCAGCAGGATGGGGGGGAATCAGCCCCAGCATTTT. It yields the protein CASRMGGNQPQHF.

The rearrangement uses TRBV5-1 and TRBJ2-3, with 9 nucleotides matching TRBD1. Looked up from germline, CDR1 is SGHRS and CDR2 is YFSETQ. The CDR3 has 16 residues. After removal of 0 bases from V and 6 bases from J, the junction contained 8 bases not matched to a gene. The CDR3 sequence is CASSLEQGARSDTQYF. The CDR3 coding sequence is TGCGCCAGCAGCTTGGAACAGGGGGCTCGATCGGATACGCAGTATTTT.

The chain links TRBV20-1 to TRBJ2-7; 10 nucleotides match TRBD1. The J segment lost 4 bases and the V segment lost 0 bases, leaving 3 bases of the junction unmatched. CDR3 size: 14 residues. From germline, CDR1 is DFQATT and CDR2 SNEGSKA (reference sequence). The CDR3 region is CSARDWDRGYEQYF. The CDR3 DNA follows: TGCAGTGCTAGAGATTGGGACAGGGGTTACGAGCAGTACTTC.

There are a few counts of this clone. Other DNA sequences in the same sample also yield this CDR3. CDR3 loop: CASSETGSSTDTQYF. The CDR3 nucleotides read TGTGCCAGCAGTGAAACAGGGTCCTCCACAGATACGCAGTATTTT. The rearrangement links TRBV2 to TRBJ2-3, with a tentative D call TRBD1 (6 bases). The V end was cut by 2 bases, the J end by 2 bases, with 11 bases between. The CDR3 contains 15 residues. Germline assignment: CDR1 SNHLY and CDR2 FYNNEI.

This clone was picked up a small number of times. The chain has TRBV19 and TRBJ2-1; no clear D gene. The CDR3 totals 12 residues. The V gene lost 2 bases and the J gene lost 7 bases, with 6 bases spanning the gap. CDR1 is LNHDA and CDR2 is SQIVND in the germline V gene (reference sequence). The CDR3 DNA follows: TGTGCCAGTAGTATATACGGGAATGAGCAGTTCTTC. Amino acid sequence: CASSIYGNEQFF.